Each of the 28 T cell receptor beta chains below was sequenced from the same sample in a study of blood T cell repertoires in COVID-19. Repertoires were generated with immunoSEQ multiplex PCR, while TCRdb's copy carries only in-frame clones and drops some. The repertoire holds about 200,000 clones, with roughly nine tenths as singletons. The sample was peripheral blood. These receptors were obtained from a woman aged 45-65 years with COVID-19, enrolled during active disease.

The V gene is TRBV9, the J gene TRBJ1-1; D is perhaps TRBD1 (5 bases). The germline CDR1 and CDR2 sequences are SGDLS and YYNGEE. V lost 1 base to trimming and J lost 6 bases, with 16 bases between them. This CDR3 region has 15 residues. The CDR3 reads CASSVLSASGSEAFF. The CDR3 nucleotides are TGTGCCAGCAGCGTACTGTCGGCATCAGGGTCTGAAGCTTTCTTT.

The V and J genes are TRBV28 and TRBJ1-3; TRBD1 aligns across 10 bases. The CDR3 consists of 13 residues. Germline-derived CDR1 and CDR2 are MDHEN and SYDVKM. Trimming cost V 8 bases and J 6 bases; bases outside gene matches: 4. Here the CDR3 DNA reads TGTGCCAGCGCGACAGGGGGCGAAAACACCATATATTTT. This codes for CASATGGENTIYF. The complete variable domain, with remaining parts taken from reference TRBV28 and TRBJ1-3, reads DVKVTQSSRYLVKRTGEKVFLECVQDMDHENMFWYRQDPGLGLRLIYFSYDVKMKEKGDIPEGYSVSREKKERFSLILESASTNQTSMYLCASATGGENTIYFGEGSWLTVV.

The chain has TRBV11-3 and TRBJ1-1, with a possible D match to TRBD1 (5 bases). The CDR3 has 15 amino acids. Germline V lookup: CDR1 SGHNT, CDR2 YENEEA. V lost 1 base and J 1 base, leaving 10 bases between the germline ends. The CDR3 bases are TGTGCCAGCAGCTTAGTGGGGCTGACGAACACTGAAGCTTTCTTT. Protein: CASSLVGLTNTEAFF.

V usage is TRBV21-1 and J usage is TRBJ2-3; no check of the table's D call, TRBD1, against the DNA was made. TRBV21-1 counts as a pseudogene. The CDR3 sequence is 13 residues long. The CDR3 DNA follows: TGTGCCGTACAGGGGCCTAGCACAGATACGCAGTATTTT. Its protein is CAVQGPSTDTQYF.

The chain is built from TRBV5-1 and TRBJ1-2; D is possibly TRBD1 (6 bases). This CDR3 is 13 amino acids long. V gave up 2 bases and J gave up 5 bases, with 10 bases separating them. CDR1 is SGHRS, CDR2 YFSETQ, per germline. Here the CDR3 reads CASSLGGAYGYTF. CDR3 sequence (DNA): TGCGCCAGCAGCTTAGGGGGGGCTTATGGCTACACCTTC.

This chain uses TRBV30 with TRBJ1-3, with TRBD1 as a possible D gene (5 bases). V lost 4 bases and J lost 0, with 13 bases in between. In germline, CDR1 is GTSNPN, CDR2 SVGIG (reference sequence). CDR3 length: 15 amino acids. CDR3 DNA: TGTGCCTGGATCCCAGGGCAATCCTCTGGAAACACCATATATTTT. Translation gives CAWIPGQSSGNTIYF.

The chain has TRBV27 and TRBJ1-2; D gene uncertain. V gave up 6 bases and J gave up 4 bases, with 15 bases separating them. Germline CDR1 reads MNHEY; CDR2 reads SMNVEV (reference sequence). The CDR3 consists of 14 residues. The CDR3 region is CASSLVGFGYGYTF. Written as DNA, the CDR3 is TGTGCCAGCAGCCTAGTGGGTTTCGGCTATGGCTACACCTTC.

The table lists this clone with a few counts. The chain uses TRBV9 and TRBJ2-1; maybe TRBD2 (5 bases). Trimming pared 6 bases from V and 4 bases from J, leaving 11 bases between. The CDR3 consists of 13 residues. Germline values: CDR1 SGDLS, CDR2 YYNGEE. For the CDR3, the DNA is TGTGCCAGCACCCGGGGTTTTTACAATGAGCAGTTCTTC. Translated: CASTRGFYNEQFF.

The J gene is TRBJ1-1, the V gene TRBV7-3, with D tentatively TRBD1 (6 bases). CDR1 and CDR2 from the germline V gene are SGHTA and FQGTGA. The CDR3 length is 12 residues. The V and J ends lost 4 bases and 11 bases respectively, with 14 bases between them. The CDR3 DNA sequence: TGTGCCAGCAGCTCAGCAGGGGATCGGGCTTTCTTT. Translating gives CASSSAGDRAFF.

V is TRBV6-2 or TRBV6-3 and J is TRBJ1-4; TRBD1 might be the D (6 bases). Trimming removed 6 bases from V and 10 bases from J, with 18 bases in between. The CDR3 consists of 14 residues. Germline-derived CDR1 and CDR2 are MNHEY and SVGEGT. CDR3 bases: TGTGCCAGCAGCACCGAACAGGGTGGCGTAAAACTGTTTTTT. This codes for CASSTEQGGVKLFF.

This CDR3 reads CASSIGSSNQPQHF. In nucleotides, the CDR3 is TGTGCCAGTAGTATAGGTTCAAGCAATCAGCCCCAGCATTTT. The chain carries TRBV19 and TRBJ1-5; no definite D call. This CDR3 has 14 amino acids. Trimming stripped 1 base from V and 1 base from J, with 5 bases between. Germline values: CDR1 LNHDA, CDR2 SQIVND (reference sequence).

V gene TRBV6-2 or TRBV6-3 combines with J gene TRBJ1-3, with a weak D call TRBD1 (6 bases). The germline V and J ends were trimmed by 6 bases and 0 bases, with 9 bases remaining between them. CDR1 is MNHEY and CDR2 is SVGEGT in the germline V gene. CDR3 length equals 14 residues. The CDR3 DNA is TGTGCCAGCAGCAAGGGACACTCTGGAAACACCATATATTTT. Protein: CASSKGHSGNTIYF.

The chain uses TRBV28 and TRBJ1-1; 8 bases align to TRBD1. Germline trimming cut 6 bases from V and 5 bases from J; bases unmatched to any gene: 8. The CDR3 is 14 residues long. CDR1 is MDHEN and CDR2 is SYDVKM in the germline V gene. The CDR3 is CASRDTQGVTEAFF. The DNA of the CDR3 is TGTGCCAGCAGAGACACACAGGGGGTGACTGAAGCTTTCTTT.

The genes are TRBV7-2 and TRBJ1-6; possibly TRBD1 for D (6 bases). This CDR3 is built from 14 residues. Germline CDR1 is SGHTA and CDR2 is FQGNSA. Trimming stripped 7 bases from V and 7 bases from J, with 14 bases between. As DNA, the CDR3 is TGTGCCAGCATCCTGGACAGATTCAATTCACCCCTCCACTTT. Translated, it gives CASILDRFNSPLHF.

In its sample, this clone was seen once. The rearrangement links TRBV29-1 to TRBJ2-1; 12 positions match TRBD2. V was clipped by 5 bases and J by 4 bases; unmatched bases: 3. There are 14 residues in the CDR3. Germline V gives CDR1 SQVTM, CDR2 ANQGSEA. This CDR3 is CSVTSGGSYNEQFF. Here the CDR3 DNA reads TGCAGCGTTACTAGCGGGGGGTCTTACAATGAGCAGTTCTTC.

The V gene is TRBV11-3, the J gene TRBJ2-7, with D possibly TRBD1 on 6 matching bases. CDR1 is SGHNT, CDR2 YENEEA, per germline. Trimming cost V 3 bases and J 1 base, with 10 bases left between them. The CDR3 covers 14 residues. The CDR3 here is CASSFRDNSYEQYF. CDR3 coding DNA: TGTGCCAGCAGCTTCCGGGACAATTCCTACGAGCAGTACTTC.

CDR3: CASSWSGTTNYGYTF. As DNA, the CDR3 is TGCGCCAGCAGCTGGTCCGGGACAACTAACTATGGCTACACCTTC. The J gene is TRBJ1-2, the V gene TRBV5-1; D is possibly TRBD1 (6 bases). There are 15 residues in the CDR3. The V gene lost 3 bases and the J gene lost 0 bases, with 12 bases spanning the gap. Germline V gene lookup returns CDR1 SGHRS and CDR2 YFSETQ.

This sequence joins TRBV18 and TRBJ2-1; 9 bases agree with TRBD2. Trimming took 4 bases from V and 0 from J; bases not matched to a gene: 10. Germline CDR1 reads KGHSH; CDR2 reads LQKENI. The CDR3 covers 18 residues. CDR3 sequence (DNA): TGTGCCAGCTCACAGACTAGCGGAAACACGAGCTCCTACAATGAGCAGTTCTTC. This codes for CASSQTSGNTSSYNEQFF.

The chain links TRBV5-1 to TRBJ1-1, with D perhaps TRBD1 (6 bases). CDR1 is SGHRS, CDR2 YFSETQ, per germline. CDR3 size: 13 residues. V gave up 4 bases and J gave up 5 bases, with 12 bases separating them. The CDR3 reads CASSTSGVTEAFF. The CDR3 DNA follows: TGCGCCAGCAGCACGTCAGGGGTTACTGAAGCTTTCTTT.

The CDR3 region has the DNA TGTGCCAGCAGACGTACAGGGGCGACTGAAGCTTTCTTT. Translation gives CASRRTGATEAFF. The gene calls are TRBV7-2 and TRBJ1-1; 7 bases align to TRBD1. V lost 6 bases to trimming and J lost 5 bases; unmatched junction nucleotides: 6. Per germline, CDR1 SGHTA and CDR2 FQGNSA. The CDR3 totals 13 residues.

The CDR3 here is CASSLSYFSTEGDTQYF. The CDR3 bases are TGTGCCAGCAGTTTATCTTACTTTTCCACTGAGGGAGATACGCAGTATTTT. The chain couples TRBV27 to TRBJ2-3; a possible D gene is TRBD2 (5 bases). This CDR3 comprises 17 residues. V lost 0 bases, J lost 5 bases, and 18 bases lay in between. CDR1 is MNHEY, CDR2 SMNVEV, per germline (reference sequence).

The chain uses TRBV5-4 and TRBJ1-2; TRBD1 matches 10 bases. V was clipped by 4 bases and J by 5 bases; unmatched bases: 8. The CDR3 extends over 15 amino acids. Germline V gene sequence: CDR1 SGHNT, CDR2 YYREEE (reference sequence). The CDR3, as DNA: TGTGCCAGCAGCCTACCGACAGGGGGCGCGTATGGCTACACCTTC. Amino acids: CASSLPTGGAYGYTF.

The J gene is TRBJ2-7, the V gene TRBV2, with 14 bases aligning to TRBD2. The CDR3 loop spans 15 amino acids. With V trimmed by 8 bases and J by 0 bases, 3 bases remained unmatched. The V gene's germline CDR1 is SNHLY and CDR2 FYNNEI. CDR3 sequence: CASGLAGGLSYEQYV. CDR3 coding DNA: TGTGCCAGCGGACTAGCGGGGGGCCTCTCCTACGAGCAGTACGTC.

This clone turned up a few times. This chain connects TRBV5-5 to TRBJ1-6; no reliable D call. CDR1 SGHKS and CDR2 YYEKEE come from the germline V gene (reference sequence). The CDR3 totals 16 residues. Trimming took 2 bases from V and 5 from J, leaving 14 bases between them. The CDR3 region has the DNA TGTGCCAGCAGCTTAACAGCCCAGATTAATAATTCACCCCTCCACTTT. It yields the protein CASSLTAQINNSPLHF.

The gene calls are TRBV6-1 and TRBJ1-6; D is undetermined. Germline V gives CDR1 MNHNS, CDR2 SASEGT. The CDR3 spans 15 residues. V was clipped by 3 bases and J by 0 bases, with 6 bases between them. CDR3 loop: CASSEEGSYNSPLHF. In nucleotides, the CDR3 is TGTGCCAGCAGTGAGGAGGGCTCCTATAATTCACCCCTCCACTTT.

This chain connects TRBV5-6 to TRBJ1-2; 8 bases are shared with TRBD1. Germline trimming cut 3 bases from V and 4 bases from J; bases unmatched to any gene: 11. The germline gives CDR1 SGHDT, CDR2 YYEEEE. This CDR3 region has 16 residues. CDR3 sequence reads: CASSSTGTGRIYGYTF. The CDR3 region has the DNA TGTGCCAGCAGCTCTACCGGGACAGGAAGAATCTATGGCTACACCTTC. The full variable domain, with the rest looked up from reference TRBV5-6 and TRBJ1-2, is DAGVTQSPTHLIKTRGQQVTLRCSPKSGHDTVSWYQQALGQGPQFIFQYYEEEERQRGNFPDRFSGHQFPNYSSELNVNALLLGDSALYLCASSSTGTGRIYGYTFGSGTRLTVV.

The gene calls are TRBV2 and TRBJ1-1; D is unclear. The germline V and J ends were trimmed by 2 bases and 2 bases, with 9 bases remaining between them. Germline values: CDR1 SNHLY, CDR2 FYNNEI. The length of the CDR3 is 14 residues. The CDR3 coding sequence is TGTGCCAGCAGTGAAAGAGGGATCAACACTGAAGCTTTCTTT. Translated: CASSERGINTEAFF.

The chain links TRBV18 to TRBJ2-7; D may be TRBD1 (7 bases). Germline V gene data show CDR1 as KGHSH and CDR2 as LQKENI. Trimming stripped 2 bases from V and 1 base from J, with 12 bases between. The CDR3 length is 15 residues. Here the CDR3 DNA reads TGTGCCAGCTCACCAGGCCCAGGGGGGTCCTACGAGCAGTACGTC. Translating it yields CASSPGPGGSYEQYV.